This T cell receptor (beta chain) is from a study of glioma-infiltrating T cells after dendritic cell vaccination. Study results and limitations: Few patients contributed both blood and tumor specimens.

The PCR used 60 V beta and 13 J beta primers. This table comes from immunoSEQ multiplex PCR, and its TCRdb copy is limited to in-frame clones, with some not included. The data hold around 62,000 clones, with 82% observed a single time. As to this clone: Its cognate antigen is unknown.

Patients had residual fresh-frozen tumor tissue and more than two years of survival data. The V and J ends lost 5 bases and 6 bases respectively, with 23 bases between them. Germline assignment: CDR1 MDHEN and CDR2 SYDVKM. This CDR3 has 17 amino acids. This clonotype was obtained from a human donor with glioblastoma. This sample comprised blood, obtained before dendritic cell vaccination. The gene calls are TRBV28 and TRBJ1-5; no clear D gene. As DNA, the CDR3 is TGTGCCAGCAGTCCATCTACTGCCGCGGAGAGAGGTCAGCCCCAGCATTTT. It specifies CASSPSTAAERGQPQHF.